A selection of T cell receptor beta chains follows, all from one sample in a study of blood T cell repertoires in COVID-19. TCRdb's table, derived via immunoSEQ multiplex PCR, lists solely in-frame clones and lacks some. In the table there are about 260,000 clones, 70% to 90% of which are singletons. Sequenced material: peripheral blood. These receptors all come from a human donor in a cohort sampled during active COVID-19. CDR3s include the opening cysteine and the closing phenylalanine or tryptophan. The D gene is left open where the match is weak. Where a row states a size, it is once, few, many or the class of an expanded clone; other rows omit it.

d_gene	abundance	v_gene	j_gene	CDR3nt	CDR3aa
TRBD1	.	TRBV2	TRBJ2-1	TGTGCCAGCAGTGAAGGGGACAGGGTCAACAATGAGCAGTTCTTC	CASSEGDRVNNEQFF
.	.	TRBV27	TRBJ1-1	TGTGCCAGCAGTTACGACAGATTGTCAACTGAAGCTTTCTTT	CASSYDRLSTEAFF
TRBD1	.	TRBV7-9	TRBJ1-2	TGTGCCAGCAGCCCGGGACAGAGCAATTATGGCTACACCTTC	CASSPGQSNYGYTF
.	.	TRBV2	TRBJ1-1	TGTGCCAGCAGTGACATGAATGGGGGGGCTGAAGCTTTCTTT	CASSDMNGGAEAFF
TRBD1	.	TRBV19	TRBJ1-1	TGTGCCAGTAGCCCCCGACAGGGGGCCACTGAAGCTTTCTTT	CASSPRQGATEAFF
.	.	TRBV4-3	TRBJ2-3	TGCGCCAGCAGCCCCGGTGGTAGTACGCAGTATTTT	CASSPGGSTQYF
TRBD2	once	TRBV7-3	TRBJ2-5	TGTGCCAGCAGCTTACTGCCGACAGAGACTAGCGGGAAAGAGACCCAGTACTTC	CASSLLPTETSGKETQYF
.	.	TRBV30	TRBJ1-1	TGTGCCTGGAGTGTGACAAACACTGAAGCTTTCTTT	CAWSVTNTEAFF
TRBD2	.	TRBV7-3	TRBJ2-7	TGTGCCAGCAGCCTCCATAGCGGGGACCTAATCTCCTACGAGCAGTACTTC	CASSLHSGDLISYEQYF
.	.	TRBV11-2	TRBJ2-7	TGTGCCAGCAGCTCCTCCGATAGCGGCTTCTACGAGCAGTACTTC	CASSSSDSGFYEQYF
TRBD2	.	TRBV29-1	TRBJ2-7	TGCAGCGTCGAGGTCCGAGCGGGGGTCTACGAGCAGTACTTC	CSVEVRAGVYEQYF
TRBD2	once	TRBV28	TRBJ2-7	TGTGCCAGCAGTATCCCGAGCGGGACTCAACGGAGTATGTACTTC	CASSIPSGTQRSMYF
.	.	TRBV19	TRBJ2-5	TGTGCCAGTAGTATAGGCCGGGAGACCCAGTACTTC	CASSIGRETQYF
TRBD1	.	TRBV5-6	TRBJ2-7	TGTGCCAGCAGTCGTACAGGGGTAAGATCCTACGAGCAGTACTTC	CASSRTGVRSYEQYF
TRBD1	.	TRBV6-5	TRBJ1-3	TGTGCCAGCAGTTACGGGACAGCTGGAAACACCATATATTTT	CASSYGTAGNTIYF
TRBD1	.	TRBV5-1	TRBJ1-1	TGCGCCAGCAGCTTGACGCAGGGGGCGCAAGTAGCTTTCTTT	CASSLTQGAQVAFF
.	.	TRBV5-1	TRBJ1-1	TGCGCCAGCAGCTCCTACCTAGACGGGACTGAAGCTTTCTTT	CASSSYLDGTEAFF
TRBD1	.	TRBV9	TRBJ2-2	TGTGCCAGCAGCCCCAGGGACAGGGGAGGCACCGGGGAGCTGTTTTTT	CASSPRDRGGTGELFF
TRBD1	.	TRBV5-1	TRBJ2-6	TGCGCCAGCAGCTCGGGACAGGGTTTATCTGGGGCCAACGTCCTGACTTTC	CASSSGQGLSGANVLTF
TRBD1	few	TRBV4-3	TRBJ1-6	TGCGCCAGCAGCCCGACGGACAGGGGTAATTCACCCCTCCACTTT	CASSPTDRGNSPLHF
.	.	TRBV4-2	TRBJ2-7	TGTGCCAGCAGCCAAGGGGGGGGGCGAGGGGTTGGTTTCGAGCAGTACTTC	CASSQGGGRGVGFEQYF
.	.	TRBV30	TRBJ2-7	TGTGCCTGGCTCCTCCAGGGGTACGAGCAGTACTTC	CAWLLQGYEQYF
TRBD1	.	TRBV27	TRBJ1-6	TGTGCCAGAAGAGACAGGGGATCCTATAATTCACCCCTCCACTTT	CARRDRGSYNSPLHF
TRBD1	.	TRBV13	TRBJ1-6	TGTGCCAGCAACCGACAGGGTAATTCACCCCTCCACTTT	CASNRQGNSPLHF
.	.	TRBV25-1	TRBJ1-2	TGTGCCAGCAGTGAATATGGGCCCGTCGAAGACTATGGCTACACCTTC	CASSEYGPVEDYGYTF
TRBD2	.	TRBV4-1	TRBJ2-1	TGCGCCAGCAGCCAAGATGCGGGGGGCATTATCAATGAGCAGTTCTTC	CASSQDAGGIINEQFF
.	.	TRBV11-2	TRBJ2-1	TGTGCCAGCAGCTTAGTGAGGGAGCCCCTCAATGAGCAGTTCTTC	CASSLVREPLNEQFF
.	once	TRBV28	TRBJ2-1	TGTGCCAGCAGTCCGGACACTCTGAGCTCCTACAATGAGCAGTTCTTC	CASSPDTLSSYNEQFF
TRBD2	.	TRBV18	TRBJ2-3	TGTGCCAGCTCGGGGAAGGATGCTGGACTAGCGGGAGGTGTAAGGAATACGCAGTATTTT	CASSGKDAGLAGGVRNTQYF
TRBD2	.	TRBV27	TRBJ2-7	TGTGCCAGCAGTTTCCAGCCCGAAGCGGGAGGCCTCTCCTACGAGCAGTACTTC	CASSFQPEAGGLSYEQYF
.	.	TRBV20-1	TRBJ2-7	TGCAGTGCTAGTGACACAAACTACGAGCAGTACTTC	CSASDTNYEQYF
.	.	TRBV12-3/TRBV12-4	TRBJ2-7	TGTGCCAGCAGGAGTCAATACGAGCAGTACTTC	CASRSQYEQYF
.	.	TRBV7-6	TRBJ1-3	TGTGCCAGCAGCCCTCTCGTGGCCGGAAACACCATATATTTT	CASSPLVAGNTIYF